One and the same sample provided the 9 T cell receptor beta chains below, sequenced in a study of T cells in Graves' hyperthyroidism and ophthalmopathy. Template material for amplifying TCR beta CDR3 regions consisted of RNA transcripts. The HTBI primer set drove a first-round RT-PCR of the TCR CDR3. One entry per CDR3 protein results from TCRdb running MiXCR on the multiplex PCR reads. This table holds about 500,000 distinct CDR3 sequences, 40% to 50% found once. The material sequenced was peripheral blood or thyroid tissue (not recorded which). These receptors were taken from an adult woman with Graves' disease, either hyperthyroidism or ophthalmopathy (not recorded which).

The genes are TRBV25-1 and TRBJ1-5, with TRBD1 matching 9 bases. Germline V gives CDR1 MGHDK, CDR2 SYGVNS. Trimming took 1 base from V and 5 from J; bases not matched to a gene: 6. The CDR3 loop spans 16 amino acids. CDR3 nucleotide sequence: TGTGCCAGCAGTGAATCAGGACAGGGGATTGATCAGCCCCAGCATTTT. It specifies CASSESGQGIDQPQHF.

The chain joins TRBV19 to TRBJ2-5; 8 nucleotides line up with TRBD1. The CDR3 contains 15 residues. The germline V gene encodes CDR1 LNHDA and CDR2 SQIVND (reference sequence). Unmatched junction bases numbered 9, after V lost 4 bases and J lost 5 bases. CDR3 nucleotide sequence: TGTGCCAGTAGTAGTACGGCAGGGGGCTCGGAGACCCAGTACTTC. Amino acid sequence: CASSSTAGGSETQYF. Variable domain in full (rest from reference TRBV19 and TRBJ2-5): DGGITQSPKYLFRKEGQNVTLSCEQNLNHDAMYWYRQDPGQGLRLIYYSQIVNDFQKGDIAEGYSVSREKKESFPLTVTSAQKNPTAFYLCASSSTAGGSETQYFGPGTRLLVL.

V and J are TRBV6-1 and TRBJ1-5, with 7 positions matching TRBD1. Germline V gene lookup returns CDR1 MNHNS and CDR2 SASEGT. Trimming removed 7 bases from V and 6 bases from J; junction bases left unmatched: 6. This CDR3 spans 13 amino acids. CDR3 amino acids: CASNRQGSQPQHF. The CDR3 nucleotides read TGTGCCAGCAACAGACAGGGTAGTCAGCCCCAGCATTTT.

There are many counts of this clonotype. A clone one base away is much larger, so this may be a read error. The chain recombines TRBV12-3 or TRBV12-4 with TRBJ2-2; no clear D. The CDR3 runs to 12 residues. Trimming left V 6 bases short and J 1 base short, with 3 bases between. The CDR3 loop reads CASSMNTGELFF. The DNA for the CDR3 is TGTGCCAGCAGCATGAACACCGGGGAGCTGTTTTTT.

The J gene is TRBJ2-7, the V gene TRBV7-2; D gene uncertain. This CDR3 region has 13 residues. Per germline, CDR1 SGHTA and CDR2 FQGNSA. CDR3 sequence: CASRLQALGEQYF. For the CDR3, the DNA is TGTGCTAGCCGCCTCCAGGCCCTTGGCGAGCAGTACTTC.

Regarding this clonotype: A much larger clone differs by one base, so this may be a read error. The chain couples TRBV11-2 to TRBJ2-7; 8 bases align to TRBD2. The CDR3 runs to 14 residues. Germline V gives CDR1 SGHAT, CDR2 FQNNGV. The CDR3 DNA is TGTGCCAGCGCCGGGGGGGGACACCAATACGAGCTGTACTTC. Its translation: CASAGGGHQYELYF.

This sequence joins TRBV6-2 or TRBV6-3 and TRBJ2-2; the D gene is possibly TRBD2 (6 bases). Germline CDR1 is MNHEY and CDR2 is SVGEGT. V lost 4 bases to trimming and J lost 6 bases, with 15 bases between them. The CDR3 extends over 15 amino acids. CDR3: CASSWTNQGAGELFF. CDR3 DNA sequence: TGTGCCAGCAGTTGGACTAACCAAGGTGCCGGGGAGCTGTTTTTT.

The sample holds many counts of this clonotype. In DNA, the CDR3 is TGTGCCAGCAGCTACCAGGGTAGCACTGAAGCTTTCTTT. Translation gives CASSYQGSTEAFF. The chain links TRBV7-9 to TRBJ1-1; maybe TRBD1 (5 bases). This CDR3 comprises 13 residues. Germline V gene sequence: CDR1 SEHNR, CDR2 FQNEAQ (reference sequence). With 4 bases removed from V and 4 bases from J, the gap between germline ends came to 10 bases. The variable domain in full, with the rest retrieved from reference TRBV7-9 and TRBJ1-1, is DTGVSQNPRHKITKRGQNVTFRCDPISEHNRLYWYRQTLGQGPEFLTYFQNEAQLEKSRLLSDRFSAERPKGSFSTLEIQRTEQGDSAMYLCASSYQGSTEAFFGQGTRLTVV.

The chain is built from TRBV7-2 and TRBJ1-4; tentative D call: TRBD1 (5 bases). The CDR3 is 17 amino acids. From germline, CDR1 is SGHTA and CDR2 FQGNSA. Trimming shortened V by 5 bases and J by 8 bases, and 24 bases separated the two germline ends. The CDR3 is CASSPPSGRGVGEKLFF. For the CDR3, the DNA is TGTGCCAGCAGCCCCCCTTCGGGTAGAGGGGTAGGGGAAAAACTGTTTTTT.